This T cell receptor (beta chain) stems from a study of OX40 agonist ivuxolimab in advanced cancers. Study-wide context: Ivuxolimab was an agonistic, fully human IgG2 monoclonal antibody directed against OX40 (CD134), a costimulatory receptor. Partial responses occurred in three dose-escalation patients: two with cutaneous melanoma and one with hepatocellular carcinoma. A male proportion of around 80% and a mean age of approximately 60 years, ranging from roughly 23 to 90, were recorded for the dose-escalation cohort. Prior anti-PD-1, anti-PD-L1 or anti-CTLA-4 therapy was permitted, and approximately 40% of dose-escalation patients had received checkpoint inhibitors. Intravenous ivuxolimab was administered to patients every 2 weeks at six dose levels: 0.01, 0.1, 0.3, 1.5, 3 and 10 mg/kg. Of the 50 to 55 patients in dose escalation, some 19 had hepatocellular carcinoma, about 15 had melanoma, 9 had renal cell carcinoma and 9 had head and neck cancer. The point of sequencing TCRbeta in the periphery was to test whether ivuxolimab changed TCR sequence diversity and drove clonal T-cell expansion. The paper reports the monotherapy dose-escalation portion (N = 52 patients) of the phase I ivuxolimab trial.

From the cysteine up to the phenylalanine, the CDR3 has a length of 18 residues. Here the CDR3 DNA is all that survives: 54 bases in frame from base 1. Ends trimmed: V by 4 bases, J by 1 base; bases unmatched to a gene: 13. Via the germline V gene, CDR1 is SGHTA and CDR2 FQGNSA. To sequence the TCRbeta CDR3 region, genomic DNA was isolated from the sorted cells. The immunoSEQ Assay was used to sequence the TCRbeta CDR3 regions. The source is immuneACCESS, and TCRdb retained only in-frame sequences with V and J called. Part of the clones is not carried over; for the studies checked, unresolved V genes explain less than half of this, and the remainder is unexplained. The sample has about 55,000 clones on record, 84% of them singletons. Of the sample, 1.2% falls within the top ten clones. Study-wide conclusions, independent of this receptor: Partial responders in the 0.1-3.0 mg/kg groups had among the lowest normalized peripheral clonal expansion, especially among CD8+ T cells. After ivuxolimab, more expanded clones were found on average in CD8+ T cells than in CD4+ T cells. Clonal expansion of both CD4+ and CD8+ blood T cells was observed from baseline to week 6 at doses 0.1 to 3.0 mg/kg. Low levels of normalized T-cell clonal expansion were also seen in some patients who did not respond. Which antigens the clonally expanded peripheral T cells were specific for was not determined.

Patients with autoimmune disease history or receiving systemic immunosuppression were excluded from the trial. Peripheral blood for TCR sequencing was drawn from every dose cohort at baseline, at cycle 4 day 1 and at cycle 7 day 1. The samples were taken from a phase I, first-in-human, multicenter, open-label dose-escalation trial of ivuxolimab. Adults with locally advanced or metastatic melanoma, renal cell, hepatocellular, or head and neck squamous cell carcinoma were enrolled in the trial. Before TCR sequencing, CD4+ T cells and CD8+ T cells from peripheral blood were sorted into separate populations. Turning to this clone: The specificity of this receptor is unknown. Base quality data are lacking; no much larger clone is found one base away.

The sample in question was CD4+ or CD8+ T cells sorted from blood, obtained in a trial of the OX40 agonist ivuxolimab. The chain is encoded by TRBV7-2 joined to TRBJ2-5, with 9 middle bases fitting TRBD1. The TCR sequence derives from an adult with an advanced solid tumor such as melanoma, head and neck, liver or kidney cancer. The DNA sequence is as follows: TGTGCCAGCAGCTCGGGACAGGGCTTATCTGTGTCCCAAGAGACCCAGTACTTC. Its amino acids are CASSSGQGLSVSQETQYF. With all but the CDR3 taken from the reference TRBV7-2 and TRBJ2-5 genes, the full variable domain is: GAGVSQSPSNKVTEKGKDVELRCDPISGHTALYWYRQSLGQGLEFLIYFQGNSAPDKSGLPSDRFSAERTGGSVSTLTIQRTQQEDSAVYLCASSSGQGLSVSQETQYFGPGTRLLVL.